A selection of T cell receptor beta chains follows, all from one sample in a study of T cell repertoires in cytomegalovirus infection. Antigens for these TCRs are unknown. One entry per CDR3 protein results from TCRdb running MiXCR on the reads. The sample carries approximately 500,000 distinct CDR3 sequences, roughly a third recorded once. The material sequenced was cultured PBMCs, taken from culture after CMV antigen stimulation. The receptors were gathered from a human donor in good health (CMV status not recorded). Some clones in this sample may be carry-over from other donors' samples. CDR3s include the opening cysteine and the closing phenylalanine or tryptophan. Fields, in order: J gene, clone size, V gene, D gene, CDR3 DNA, CDR3 protein. The D gene is left open where the match is weak. Some rows have no size entry. The others give once, few or many, or a class for an expanded clone.

>TRBJ2-3|many|TRBV7-6|-
TGTGCCAGCAGTTCTTTAACGGATACGCAGTATTTT
CASSSLTDTQYF
>TRBJ2-5|once|TRBV18|TRBD1
TGTGCCAGCTCAGATCCGGGACAGGTTCAAGAGACCCAGTACTTC
CASSDPGQVQETQYF
>TRBJ1-1|once|TRBV7-6|-
TGTGCCAGCAGCCCAGACAGTTGGACTGAAGCTTTCTTT
CASSPDSWTEAFF
>TRBJ2-3|few|TRBV28|-
TGTGCCAGCAGTTCCCAGTTTGATACGCAGTATTTT
CASSSQFDTQYF
>TRBJ1-4|-|TRBV7-2|-
TGTGCCAGCAGCTTACAGGAGGCGGGTGAAAAACTGTTTTTT
CASSLQEAGEKLFF
>TRBJ2-5|-|TRBV5-1|-
TGCGCCAGCAGCTTGAGCTCTAGCTCACTTAGGACCCAGTACTTC
CASSLSSSSLRTQYF
>TRBJ2-3|-|TRBV28|-
TGTGCCAGCAGCTTTGGGACTGCAGGAACAGATACGCAGTATTTT
CASSFGTAGTDTQYF
>TRBJ1-6|few|TRBV19|TRBD1
TGTGCCAGCGTCGTTACAGGGGGCGCGGGACTCCACTTT
CASVVTGGAGLHF
>TRBJ2-1|-|TRBV19|-
TGTGCCAGTAGTATTTGGGCAGAACAATACAATGAGCAGTTCTTC
CASSIWAEQYNEQFF
>TRBJ2-3|few|TRBV6-2/TRBV6-3|TRBD2
TGTGCCAGCAGTTACGGCCTAGCGGGACTCTTGGATACGCAGTATTTT
CASSYGLAGLLDTQYF
>TRBJ1-4|-|TRBV4-1|TRBD1
TGCGCCAGCAGCCCAGACTCCGGGACAGCGGTTTATGAAAAACTGTTTTTT
CASSPDSGTAVYEKLFF
>TRBJ2-1|many|TRBV5-6|TRBD2
TGTGCCAGCAGCTTATCAGCGGGGCTTTACAATGAGCAGTTCTTC
CASSLSAGLYNEQFF
>TRBJ1-5|-|TRBV9|TRBD1
TGTGCCAGCAGCACAGGGGTGCGCAATCAGCCCCAGCATTTT
CASSTGVRNQPQHF
>TRBJ1-5|few|TRBV7-2|-
TGTGCCAGCAGCTTAGCAGGGGTAGGGGTTCATCAGCCCCAGCATTTT
CASSLAGVGVHQPQHF
>TRBJ2-1|few|TRBV7-2|TRBD1
TGTGCCAGCAGCTTGAGGGGACAGGGCAGCGCGAGCTCCTACAATGAGCAGTTCTTC
CASSLRGQGSASSYNEQFF
>TRBJ1-4|-|TRBV7-2|-
TGTGCCAGCAGCTCAGGACCTGCAACTAATGAAAAACTGTTTTTT
CASSSGPATNEKLFF
>TRBJ2-7|-|TRBV7-2|TRBD1
TGTGCCAGCAGCTTAGCGGGGGCGACAGGGACAATCTTCCCCTACGAGCAGTACTTC
CASSLAGATGTIFPYEQYF
>TRBJ1-2|few|TRBV7-9|TRBD1
TGTGCCAGCAGCACTCGCAGGGGGCTATCGAACTATGGCTACACCTTC
CASSTRRGLSNYGYTF
>TRBJ1-5|once|TRBV19|-
TGTGCCAGTAGTATAGCCTTGTGGTCGGGCAATCAGCCCCAGCATTTT
CASSIALWSGNQPQHF
>TRBJ2-1|many|TRBV18|-
TGTGCCAGCTCACCCCCTTCTAGCGAGCTTAAGTTCTTC
CASSPPSSELKFF
>TRBJ2-3|many|TRBV7-8|-
TGTGCCAGCAGCCAGCTCGGGCATAGCACAGATACGCAGTATTTT
CASSQLGHSTDTQYF
>TRBJ2-2|-|TRBV5-4|TRBD2
TGTGCCAGCAGCATCCCGGGACTAGCGGGATCCGGGGAGCTGTTTTTT
CASSIPGLAGSGELFF
>TRBJ2-7|-|TRBV10-3|-
TGTGCCATCAGTTATTTGGAGGGGAAAATCTACGAGCAGTACTTC
CAISYLEGKIYEQYF
>TRBJ2-2|few|TRBV7-2|-
TGTGCCAGCAGCTCAGGGACCGTGGGGTCCGGGGAGCTGTTTTTT
CASSSGTVGSGELFF
>TRBJ2-1|-|TRBV11-1|-
TGTGCCAGCAGCCCACGGGGCAGGATGAATGAGCAGTTCTTC
CASSPRGRMNEQFF
>TRBJ1-2|-|TRBV2|TRBD1
TGTGCCAGCAAAACAGGGGGCATCTATGGCTACACCTTC
CASKTGGIYGYTF
>TRBJ2-4|few|TRBV7-2|-
TGTGCCAGCAGAGGGGGTGGGAACATTCAGTACTTC
CASRGGGNIQYF
>TRBJ2-7|many|TRBV7-2|-
TGTGCCAGCAGCTTAGGCCCAGCCCAAAGCTCCTACGAGCAGTACTTC
CASSLGPAQSSYEQYF
>TRBJ1-2|-|TRBV7-6|-
TGTGCCAGCAGCTTAGACGCCAGCAACTATGGCTACACCTTC
CASSLDASNYGYTF
>TRBJ1-5|-|TRBV7-2|-
TGTGCCAGCAGCTTAGAAAGTGTTTTCGCAGGGAGGAACCAGCCCCAGCATTTT
CASSLESVFAGRNQPQHF
>TRBJ1-2|-|TRBV6-8|TRBD1
TGTGCCAGCAGTAGCCCGGACAGGGTGGATGGCTACACCTTC
CASSSPDRVDGYTF
>TRBJ2-7|-|TRBV12-3/TRBV12-4|-
TGTGCCAGCAGTTTCCGGACAGAGGTCCGATCCTACGAGCAGTACTTC
CASSFRTEVRSYEQYF
>TRBJ2-3|-|TRBV28|TRBD2
TGTGCCAGCAGTGCCGGACTAGCGGGAGTCAATACGCAGTATTTT
CASSAGLAGVNTQYF
>TRBJ2-1|-|TRBV5-4|TRBD2
TGTGCCAGCAGCTTGGGGGTACTAGCGGGAGGGTCAGGCAATGAGCAGTTCTTC
CASSLGVLAGGSGNEQFF
>TRBJ2-3|-|TRBV6-2/TRBV6-3|-
TGTGCCAGCAGCCCCGCGGAGGGCCTTTTAGATACGCAGTATTTT
CASSPAEGLLDTQYF
>TRBJ2-7|-|TRBV14|TRBD1
TGTGCCAGCAGCCAAGTGGGACAGGGTCTCTACGAGCAGTACTTC
CASSQVGQGLYEQYF
>TRBJ2-1|-|TRBV4-1|TRBD2
TGCGCCAGCAGCCGAGAAGTAGCGGGAGGGCTCGATGAGCAGTTCTTC
CASSREVAGGLDEQFF
>TRBJ2-2|-|TRBV7-6|-
TGTGCCAGCAGCTCACGAACGGGGTCCCCCGGGGAGCTGTTTTTT
CASSSRTGSPGELFF
>TRBJ1-2|once|TRBV7-8|-
TGTGCCAGCAGCTTAGCTGAGGAGTACTACGGCTACACCTTC
CASSLAEEYYGYTF